The rows below give T cell receptor beta chains drawn from one sample of a study of OX40 agonist ivuxolimab in advanced cancers. TCRdb's table, derived via immunoSEQ multiplex PCR, lists solely in-frame clones and lacks some. This table holds about 79,000 clones, about 85% found once. Sequencing used CD4+ or CD8+ T cells sorted from blood, obtained in a trial of the OX40 agonist ivuxolimab. The receptors originated from an adult with an advanced solid tumor such as melanoma, head and neck, liver or kidney cancer. The CDR3 runs from the conserved cysteine through the conserved F or W. Fields, in order: D gene, J gene, V gene, clone size, CDR3 DNA, CDR3 protein. A D gene is named only where the DNA matches it firmly. The size of a clone is reported for some rows only, either as once, few or many, or as a class for expanded clones.

>-|TRBJ1-2|TRBV2|few
TGTGCCAGCAGTGAAGCGCAAGGGGGGTTCTATGGCTACACCTTC
CASSEAQGGFYGYTF
>-|TRBJ1-6|TRBV19|once
TGTGCCAGTAGTAGAGACAGGCCCAATAATTCACCCCTCCACTTT
CASSRDRPNNSPLHF
>-|TRBJ2-3|TRBV5-5|-
TGTGCCAGCAGCTCTTGGGGGGAAGATACGCAGTATTTT
CASSSWGEDTQYF
>-|TRBJ1-1|TRBV10-3|-
TGTGCCATCACCGCGATCGAGAACACTGAAGCTTTCTTT
CAITAIENTEAFF
>-|TRBJ1-1|TRBV5-1|once
TGCGCCAGCAGCTTTTCAGCGAACACTGAAGCTTTCTTT
CASSFSANTEAFF
>-|TRBJ2-7|TRBV7-8|once
TGTGCCAGCAGCTTATTTGTGTACGAGCAGTACTTC
CASSLFVYEQYF
>TRBD1|TRBJ2-5|TRBV7-2|-
TGTGCCAGCAGCCTCGACAGGGGGCGATTGGAAGAGACCCAGTACTTC
CASSLDRGRLEETQYF
>-|TRBJ1-2|TRBV4-1|-
TGCGCCAGCAGCCAAGGGACAGTACCCACATATGGCTACACCTTC
CASSQGTVPTYGYTF
>-|TRBJ2-7|TRBV7-2|once
TGTGCCAGCAGCCGGTGGGCGGGAAACGAGCAGTACTTC
CASSRWAGNEQYF
>TRBD1|TRBJ1-5|TRBV5-6|few
TGTGCCAGCAGCTTGTGGACAGGGAATCAGCCCCAGCATTTT
CASSLWTGNQPQHF
>TRBD1|TRBJ2-1|TRBV5-6|-
TGTGCCAGCAGCTTGAGGGTAGGGACAGGGTATCGCAATGAGCAGTTCTTC
CASSLRVGTGYRNEQFF
>-|TRBJ2-1|TRBV30|-
TGTGCCTGGATTCCGGGACTGATCTACAATGAGCAGTTCTTC
CAWIPGLIYNEQFF
>-|TRBJ2-7|TRBV25-1|-
TGTGCCAGCAGTGAACCCGGGACCGGATCCTACGAGCAGTACTTC
CASSEPGTGSYEQYF
>TRBD2|TRBJ2-7|TRBV5-1|-
TGCGCCAGCAGCTTGTCGCTAGCGGGAGATTACGAGCAGTACTTC
CASSLSLAGDYEQYF
>-|TRBJ2-3|TRBV7-3|-
TGTGCCAGCAGCTCGGGTGAAGATACGCAGTATTTT
CASSSGEDTQYF
>TRBD2|TRBJ2-1|TRBV9|once
TGTGCCAGCAGCGGAGGCGGGGGGGCCGGAAATGAGCAGTTCTTC
CASSGGGGAGNEQFF
>-|TRBJ1-2|TRBV16|-
TGTGCCAGCAGCCGGAGTCGTCTTGATAGCTATGGCTACACCTTC
CASSRSRLDSYGYTF
>-|TRBJ1-4|TRBV25-1|-
TGTGCCAGCAGTGCTCCCGGGGGCAGGGGTTATGAAAAACTGTTTTTT
CASSAPGGRGYEKLFF
>-|TRBJ1-4|TRBV6-1|few
TGTGCCAGCAGGGTGGAAGGTGACGAAAAACTGTTTTTT
CASRVEGDEKLFF
>-|TRBJ2-3|TRBV7-2|once
TGTGCCAGCAGCCCCCTTATCCCTGGACAGACAGATACGCAGTATTTT
CASSPLIPGQTDTQYF
>-|TRBJ2-5|TRBV6-1|-
TGTGCCAGCAGTGGCACTAGTAGGTGGGAGACCCAGTACTTC
CASSGTSRWETQYF
>TRBD1|TRBJ2-7|TRBV19|-
TGTGCCAGTAGTATTGGGACAGGATCCTACGAGCAGTACTTC
CASSIGTGSYEQYF
>-|TRBJ2-5|TRBV14|few
TGTGCCAGCAGCTCAAAATCATCCTTGGGAGAGACCCAGTACTTC
CASSSKSSLGETQYF
>TRBD1|TRBJ1-5|TRBV7-2|-
TGTGCCAGCAGCTCAGGGGGGCAGCCACAGCCCCAGCATTTT
CASSSGGQPQPQHF